This T cell receptor (beta chain) was documented in a study of blood T cells in healthy people across ages. Overall study findings and caveats: Unsorted PBMCs prevented conclusive naive versus antigen-experienced comparison. Among long-lived donors, naive CD4+ cells were more numerous and diversity higher than in aged donors.

A sample-barcoded 5' primer and a J-beta primer mix were used in a second PCR of about 6 to 11 cycles. TCRdb redid the calling of the 5' RACE reads with MiXCR, one entry per CDR3 protein. This table has roughly 1,700,000 distinct CDR3 sequences, about 28% appearing once. The total RNA that was extracted per sample amounted to at least 5 micrograms. V was pared by 5 bases and J by 4 bases, with 9 bases between. The CDR3 contains 13 residues. From germline, CDR1 is SEHNR and CDR2 FQNEAQ (reference sequence). As regards this clonotype: Its target is unknown.

This TCR came from a woman younger than 45 in good health. Sequencing was done on a sample of blood. V is TRBV7-9 and J is TRBJ1-5; no clear D. The CDR3 here is CASSLPGNQPQHF. The CDR3 bases are TGTGCCAGCAGCCTACCTGGGAATCAGCCCCAGCATTTT.